The 7 T cell receptor beta chains listed next were all sequenced from one sample in a study of response to subunit inactivated influenza vaccine. TCRdb re-derived calls from the RT-PCR reads in MiXCR, one entry per CDR3 protein. The data hold 600,000 to 700,000 distinct CDR3 sequences, with roughly 15% observed a single time. The sample here was PBMCs from blood, taken roughly 2 weeks before vaccination. The source of these receptors is a man aged 50-60 years who received an inactivated influenza vaccine.

This clonotype was recorded a few times. The chain uses TRBV9 and TRBJ2-2; tentatively, D is TRBD1 (6 bases). The CDR3 has 15 amino acids. CDR1 is SGDLS, CDR2 YYNGEE, per germline. Trimming left V 3 bases short and J 6 bases short, with 15 bases between. The DNA of the CDR3 is TGTGCCAGCAGCGGAGGGGGTAGGACGGCCGGGGAGCTGTTTTTT. Protein sequence: CASSGGGRTAGELFF.

V is TRBV12-3 or TRBV12-4 and J is TRBJ2-2; 8 bases are shared with TRBD2. V shed 3 bases, J shed 9 bases, and the junction held 9 bases outside the gene matches. The CDR3 loop spans 15 amino acids. The CDR3 protein is CASSFGASGFWELFF. CDR3 bases: TGTGCCAGCAGTTTTGGGGCTAGCGGGTTCTGGGAGCTGTTTTTT.

The table lists this clonotype with many counts. The gene calls are TRBV29-1 and TRBJ1-1; unclear D gene. The CDR3 totals 13 residues. Germline V gene lookup returns CDR1 SQVTM and CDR2 ANQGSEA. V was trimmed by 7 bases and J by 0 bases, leaving 12 bases between them. The CDR3 loop reads CSARTTMNTEAFF. The DNA for the CDR3 is TGCAGCGCCCGGACGACTATGAACACTGAAGCTTTCTTT.

This clonotype was picked up many times. CDR3 protein: CASSIGGEQYF. In nucleotides, the CDR3 is TGTGCCAGCAGTATCGGGGGCGAGCAGTACTTC. V is TRBV12-3 or TRBV12-4 and J is TRBJ2-7, with D tentatively TRBD2 (6 bases). The CDR3 has 11 amino acids. V was clipped by 5 bases and J by 6 bases, with 8 bases between them.

This clonotype was observed a handful of times. The chain has TRBV7-2 and TRBJ2-2; TRBD2 might be the D (6 bases). Germline CDR1 SGHTA, CDR2 FQGNSA. The CDR3 is made up of 15 amino acids. Between the trimmed V and J ends, which lost 4 bases and 4 bases, there was a span of 13 bases. CDR3 sequence (DNA): TGTGCCAGCAGCTCGACTAGTCGGGGCACCGGGGAGCTGTTTTTT. It encodes CASSSTSRGTGELFF.

This clonotype was seen only a few times. The J gene is TRBJ2-7, the V gene TRBV2; TRBD1 aligns across 8 bases. Germline CDR1 reads SNHLY; CDR2 reads FYNNEI. The J segment lost 3 bases and the V segment lost 7 bases, leaving 5 bases of the junction unmatched. CDR3 length: 13 amino acids. CDR3 in amino acids: CASTRDRFYEQYF. CDR3 bases: TGTGCCAGCACCCGGGACAGGTTCTACGAGCAGTACTTC.

This clonotype was seen only a few times. This chain uses TRBV27 with TRBJ2-6; no clear D gene. CDR1 is MNHEY and CDR2 is SMNVEV in the germline V gene (reference sequence). Trimming removed 2 bases from V and 1 base from J, with 9 bases in between. The CDR3 loop spans 16 amino acids. CDR3 residues: CASSLVGASGANVLTF. In DNA form, the CDR3 reads TGTGCCAGCAGTTTAGTAGGAGCGTCTGGGGCCAACGTCCTGACTTTC.